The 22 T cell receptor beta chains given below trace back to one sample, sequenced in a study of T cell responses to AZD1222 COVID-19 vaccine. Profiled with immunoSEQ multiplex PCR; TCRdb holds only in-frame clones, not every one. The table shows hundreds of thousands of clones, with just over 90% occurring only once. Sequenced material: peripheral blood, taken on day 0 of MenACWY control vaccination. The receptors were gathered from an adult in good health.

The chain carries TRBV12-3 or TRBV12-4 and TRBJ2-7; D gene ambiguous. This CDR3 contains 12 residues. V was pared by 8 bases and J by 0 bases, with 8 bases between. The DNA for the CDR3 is TGTGCCAGCGGTGTCATCTCCTACGAGCAGTACTTC. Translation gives CASGVISYEQYF.

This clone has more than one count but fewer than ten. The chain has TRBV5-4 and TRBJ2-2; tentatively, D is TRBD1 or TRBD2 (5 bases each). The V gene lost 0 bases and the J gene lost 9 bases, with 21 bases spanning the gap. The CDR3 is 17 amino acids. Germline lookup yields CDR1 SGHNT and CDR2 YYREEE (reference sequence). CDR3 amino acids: CASSLAGTTRTIRELFF. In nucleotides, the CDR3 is TGTGCCAGCAGCTTGGCGGGGACGACCCGTACAATCCGGGAGCTGTTTTTT.

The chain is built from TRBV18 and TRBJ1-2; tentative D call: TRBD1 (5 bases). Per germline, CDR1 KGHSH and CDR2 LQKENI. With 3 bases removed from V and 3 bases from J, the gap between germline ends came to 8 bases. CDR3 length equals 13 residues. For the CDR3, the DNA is TGTGCCAGCTCACCCCAGGGAGACTATGGCTACACCTTC. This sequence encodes CASSPQGDYGYTF.

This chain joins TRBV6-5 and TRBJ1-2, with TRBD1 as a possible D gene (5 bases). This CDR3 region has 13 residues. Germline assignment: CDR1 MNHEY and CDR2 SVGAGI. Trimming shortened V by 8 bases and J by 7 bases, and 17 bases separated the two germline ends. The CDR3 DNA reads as TGTGCCAGCGTGACAGCCATAACTATTGGCTACACCTTC. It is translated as CASVTAITIGYTF.

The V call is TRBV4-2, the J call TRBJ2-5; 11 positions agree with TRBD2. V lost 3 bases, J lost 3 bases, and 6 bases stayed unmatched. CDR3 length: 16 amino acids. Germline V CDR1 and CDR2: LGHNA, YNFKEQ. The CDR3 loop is CASSQGLAGGKETQYF. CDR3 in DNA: TGTGCCAGCAGCCAGGGATTAGCGGGGGGGAAAGAGACCCAGTACTTC.

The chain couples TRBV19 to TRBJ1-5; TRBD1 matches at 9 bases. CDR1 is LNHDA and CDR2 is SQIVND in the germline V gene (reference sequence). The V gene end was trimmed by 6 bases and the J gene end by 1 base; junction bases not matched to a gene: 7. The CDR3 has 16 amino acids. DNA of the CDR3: TGTGCCAGTAGAAGGATCGACAGGGGGAGCAATCAGCCCCAGCATTTT. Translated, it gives CASRRIDRGSNQPQHF.

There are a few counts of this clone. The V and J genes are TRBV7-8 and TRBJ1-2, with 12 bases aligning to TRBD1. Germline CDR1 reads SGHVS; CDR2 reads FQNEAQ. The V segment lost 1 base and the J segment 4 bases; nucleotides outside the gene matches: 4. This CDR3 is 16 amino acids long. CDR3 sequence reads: CASSLGGQGASYGYTF. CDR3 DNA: TGTGCCAGCAGCTTAGGGGGACAGGGGGCGTCCTATGGCTACACCTTC.

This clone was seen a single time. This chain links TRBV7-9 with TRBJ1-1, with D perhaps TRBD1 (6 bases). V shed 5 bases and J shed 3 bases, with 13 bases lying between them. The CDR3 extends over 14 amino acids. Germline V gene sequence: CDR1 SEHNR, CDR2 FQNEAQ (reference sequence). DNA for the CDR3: TGTGCCAGCAGCGAGGGGGGGCCTCACACTGAAGCTTTCTTT. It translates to CASSEGGPHTEAFF.

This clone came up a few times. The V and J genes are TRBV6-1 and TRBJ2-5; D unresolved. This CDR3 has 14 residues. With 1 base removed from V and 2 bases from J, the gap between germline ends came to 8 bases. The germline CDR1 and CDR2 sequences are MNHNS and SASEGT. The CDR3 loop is CASSEGRLQETQYF. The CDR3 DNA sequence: TGTGCCAGCAGTGAAGGACGGTTACAAGAGACCCAGTACTTC.

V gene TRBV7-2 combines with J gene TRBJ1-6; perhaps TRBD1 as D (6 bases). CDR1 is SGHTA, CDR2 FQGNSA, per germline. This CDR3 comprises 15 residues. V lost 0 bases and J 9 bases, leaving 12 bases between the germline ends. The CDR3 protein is CASSLAGGLSSPLHF. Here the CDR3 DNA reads TGTGCCAGCAGCTTAGCCGGGGGCCTAAGTTCACCCCTCCACTTT.

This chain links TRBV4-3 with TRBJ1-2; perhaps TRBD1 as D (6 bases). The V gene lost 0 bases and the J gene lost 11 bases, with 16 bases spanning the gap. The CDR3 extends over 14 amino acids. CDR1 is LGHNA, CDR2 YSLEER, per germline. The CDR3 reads CASSQEGAGKKYTF. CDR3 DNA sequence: TGCGCCAGCAGCCAAGAGGGGGCAGGGAAGAAGTACACCTTC.

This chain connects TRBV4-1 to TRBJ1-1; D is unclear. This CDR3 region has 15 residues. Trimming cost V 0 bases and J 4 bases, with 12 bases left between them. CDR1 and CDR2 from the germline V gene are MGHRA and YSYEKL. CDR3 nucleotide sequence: TGCGCCAGCAGCCAAGAGTTGCCCGGCGTCACTGAAGCTTTCTTT. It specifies CASSQELPGVTEAFF.

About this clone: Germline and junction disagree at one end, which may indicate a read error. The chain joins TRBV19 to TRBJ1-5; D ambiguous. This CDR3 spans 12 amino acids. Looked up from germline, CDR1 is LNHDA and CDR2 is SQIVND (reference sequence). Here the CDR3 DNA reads TGTGCCAGTAGTATATCCAGTCAGTCCCAGCATTTT. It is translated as CASSISSQSQHF.

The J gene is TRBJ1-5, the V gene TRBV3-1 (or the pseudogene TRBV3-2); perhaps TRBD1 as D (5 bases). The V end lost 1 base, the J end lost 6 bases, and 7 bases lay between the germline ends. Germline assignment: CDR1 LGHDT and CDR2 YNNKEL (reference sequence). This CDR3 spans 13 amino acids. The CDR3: CASSQAGSQPQHF. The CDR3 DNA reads TGTGCCAGCAGCCAAGCAGGGAGTCAGCCCCAGCATTTT.

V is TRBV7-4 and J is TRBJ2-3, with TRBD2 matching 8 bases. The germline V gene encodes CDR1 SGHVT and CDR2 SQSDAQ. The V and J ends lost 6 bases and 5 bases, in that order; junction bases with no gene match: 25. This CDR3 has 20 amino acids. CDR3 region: CASSLTEVLVRRGALDTQYF. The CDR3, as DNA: TGTGCCAGCAGTCTTACTGAGGTTCTGGTGAGGCGGGGGGCGCTAGATACGCAGTATTTT. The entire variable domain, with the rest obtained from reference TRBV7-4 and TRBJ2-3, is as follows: GAGVSQSPRYKVAKRGRDVALRCDSISGHVTLYWYRQTLGQGSEVLTYSQSDAQRDKSGRPSGRFSAERPERSVSTLKIQRTEQGDSAVYLCASSLTEVLVRRGALDTQYFGPGTRLTVL.

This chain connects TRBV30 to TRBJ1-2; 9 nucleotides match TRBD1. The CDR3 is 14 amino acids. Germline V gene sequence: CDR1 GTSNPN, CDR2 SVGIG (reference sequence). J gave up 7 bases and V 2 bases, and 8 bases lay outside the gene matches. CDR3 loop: CAWSRRDRAFGYTF. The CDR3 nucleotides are TGTGCCTGGAGTCGCCGGGACAGGGCTTTTGGCTACACCTTC.

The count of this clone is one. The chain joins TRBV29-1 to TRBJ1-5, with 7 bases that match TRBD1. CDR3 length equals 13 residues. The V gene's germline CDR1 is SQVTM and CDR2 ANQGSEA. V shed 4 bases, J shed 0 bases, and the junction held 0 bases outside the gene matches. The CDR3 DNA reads TGCAGCGTTGGACAGGGTAGCAATCAGCCCCAGCATTTT. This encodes CSVGQGSNQPQHF.

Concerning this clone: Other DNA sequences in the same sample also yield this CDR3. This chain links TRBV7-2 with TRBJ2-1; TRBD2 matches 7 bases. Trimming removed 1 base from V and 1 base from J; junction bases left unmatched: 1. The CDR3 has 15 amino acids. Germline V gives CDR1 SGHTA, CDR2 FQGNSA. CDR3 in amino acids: CASSLGGGSYNEQFF. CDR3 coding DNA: TGTGCCAGCAGCTTAGGGGGGGGATCCTACAATGAGCAGTTCTTC.

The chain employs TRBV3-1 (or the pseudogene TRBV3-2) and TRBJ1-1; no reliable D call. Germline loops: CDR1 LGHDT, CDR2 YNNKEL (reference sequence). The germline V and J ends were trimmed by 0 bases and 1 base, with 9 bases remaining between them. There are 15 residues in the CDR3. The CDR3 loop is CASSQETYGNTEAFF. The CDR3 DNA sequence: TGTGCCAGCAGCCAAGAGACATATGGGAACACTGAAGCTTTCTTT.

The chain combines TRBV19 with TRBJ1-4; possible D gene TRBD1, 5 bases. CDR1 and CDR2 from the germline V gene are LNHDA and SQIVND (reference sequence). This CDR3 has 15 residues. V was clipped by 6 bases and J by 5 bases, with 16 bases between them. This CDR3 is CASSPWGGKNEKLFF. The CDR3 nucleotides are TGTGCCAGTAGCCCTTGGGGCGGAAAGAATGAAAAACTGTTTTTT.

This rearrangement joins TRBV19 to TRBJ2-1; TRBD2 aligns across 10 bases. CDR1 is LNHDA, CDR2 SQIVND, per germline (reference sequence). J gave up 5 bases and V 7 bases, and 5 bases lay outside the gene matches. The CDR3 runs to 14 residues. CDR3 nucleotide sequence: TGTGCCAGTAAAGGGCTAGCGGGGGACAATGAGCAGTTCTTC. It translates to CASKGLAGDNEQFF.

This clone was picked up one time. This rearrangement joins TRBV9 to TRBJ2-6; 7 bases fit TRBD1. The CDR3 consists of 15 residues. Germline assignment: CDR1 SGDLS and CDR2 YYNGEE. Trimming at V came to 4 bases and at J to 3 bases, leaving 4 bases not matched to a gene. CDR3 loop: CASSRQGSGANVLTF. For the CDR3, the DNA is TGTGCCAGCAGCAGACAGGGTAGTGGGGCCAACGTCCTGACTTTC. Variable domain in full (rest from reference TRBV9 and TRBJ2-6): DSGVTQTPKHLITATGQRVTLRCSPRSGDLSVYWYQQSLDQGLQFLIQYYNGEERAKGNILERFSAQQFPDLHSELNLSSLELGDSALYFCASSRQGSGANVLTFGAGSRLTVL.